These 27 T cell receptor beta chains came from one sample sequenced in a study of blood T cell repertoires in COVID-19. The protocol was immunoSEQ multiplex PCR, while the TCRdb copy is restricted to in-frame clones and leaves out a portion. The repertoire consists of under 200,000 clones, with 90% to 95% occurring once and the leading ten covering 0.5% to 0.6%. The specimen sequenced was peripheral blood. The receptors originated from a man in his fifties or sixties with acute or convalescent COVID-19.

This clone was counted only a few times. This chain connects TRBV11-2 to TRBJ1-3; unclear D gene. V was clipped by 5 bases and J by 1 base, with 9 bases between them. CDR3 length: 14 residues. The V gene's germline CDR1 is SGHAT and CDR2 FQNNGV. In DNA form, the CDR3 reads TGTGCCAGCAGCGTCGGGAGGTCTGGAAACACCATATATTTT. Residues: CASSVGRSGNTIYF. The variable domain in full, with the rest retrieved from reference TRBV11-2 and TRBJ1-3, is EAGVAQSPRYKIIEKRQSVAFWCNPISGHATLYWYQQILGQGPKLLIQFQNNGVVDDSQLPKDRFSAERLKGVDSTLKIQPAKLEDSAVYLCASSVGRSGNTIYFGEGSWLTVV.

V gene TRBV6-1 combines with J gene TRBJ1-1; 7 bases fit TRBD1. CDR3 length: 13 amino acids. V shed 6 bases and J 7 bases; nucleotides not matched to a gene: 8. Germline CDR1 reads MNHNS; CDR2 reads SASEGT. DNA for the CDR3: TGTGCCAGCAGAACCTCAGGGGGACGTGAAGCTTTCTTT. It translates to CASRTSGGREAFF.

CDR3 DNA: TGTGCCAGCAGTGAAACGTGGCGGGAAAACACCGGGGAGCTGTTTTTT. Amino acids: CASSETWRENTGELFF. V usage is TRBV25-1 and J usage is TRBJ2-2, with D maybe TRBD2 (6 bases). The CDR3 runs to 16 residues. Germline V lookup: CDR1 MGHDK, CDR2 SYGVNS. V lost 2 bases, J lost 2 bases, and 12 bases lay in between.

The CDR3 DNA reads as TGTGCCAGCAGTTACCCGGGACTAGCGGACCAAGAGACCCAGTACTTC. This codes for CASSYPGLADQETQYF. The J gene is TRBJ2-5, the V gene TRBV6-2 or TRBV6-3, with TRBD2 matching over 11 bases. Per germline, CDR1 MNHEY and CDR2 SVGEGT. This CDR3 has 16 residues. The V segment lost 2 bases and the J segment 0 bases; nucleotides outside the gene matches: 2.

The CDR3 loop reads CASSPRHNQETQYF. CDR3 sequence (DNA): TGTGCCAGCTCACCGAGACACAACCAAGAGACCCAGTACTTC. The chain couples TRBV18 to TRBJ2-5, with D hard to call. The CDR3 totals 14 residues. The germline V and J ends were trimmed by 3 bases and 0 bases, with 8 bases remaining between them. CDR1 and CDR2 (germline): KGHSH, LQKENI.

The CDR3 sequence: CASSVSGSYNEQFF. The CDR3 nucleotides are TGTGCCAGCAGTGTTAGCGGGAGTTACAATGAGCAGTTCTTC. The chain carries TRBV2 and TRBJ2-1; 9 bases map to TRBD2. Trimming cost V 4 bases and J 4 bases; bases outside gene matches: 2. This CDR3 comprises 14 residues. From germline, CDR1 is SNHLY and CDR2 FYNNEI.

The chain recombines TRBV30 with TRBJ2-1, with a weak D call TRBD2 (6 bases). The CDR3 spans 14 residues. The germline V gene has CDR1 GTSNPN and CDR2 SVGIG (reference sequence). V dropped 3 bases and J dropped 4 bases, with 13 bases sitting between them. In DNA form, the CDR3 reads TGTGCCTGGAGAAGGCGGGATGGGTACAATGAGCAGTTCTTC. Translation: CAWRRRDGYNEQFF.

The rearrangement links TRBV3-1 (or the pseudogene TRBV3-2) to TRBJ2-5, with 8 bases that match TRBD1. The CDR3 covers 16 residues. The trim removed 1 base at V and 4 bases at J, leaving 8 bases unmatched. Germline V gene sequence: CDR1 LGHDT, CDR2 YNNKEL (reference sequence). CDR3 protein: CASSQVGRGLAETQYF. As DNA, the CDR3 is TGTGCCAGCAGCCAAGTCGGCAGGGGGCTAGCAGAGACCCAGTACTTC.

V gene TRBV2 combines with J gene TRBJ1-5; D remains ambiguous. This CDR3 comprises 14 residues. Germline CDR1 SNHLY, CDR2 FYNNEI. Trimming removed 3 bases from V and 1 base from J, with 7 bases in between. Here the CDR3 reads CASSDRGSNQPQHF. The CDR3 region has the DNA TGTGCCAGCAGTGACCGAGGGAGCAATCAGCCCCAGCATTTT.

The chain couples TRBV7-9 to TRBJ1-2; 9 nucleotides line up with TRBD1. Trimming at V came to 3 bases and at J to 7 bases, leaving 12 bases not matched to a gene. There are 16 residues in the CDR3. Germline values: CDR1 SEHNR, CDR2 FQNEAQ (reference sequence). The CDR3 region has the DNA TGTGCCAGCAGCTTCCTTACGGGACAGGGAATACGTGGCTACACCTTC. It is translated as CASSFLTGQGIRGYTF.

There are a few counts of this clone. V is TRBV6-5 and J is TRBJ2-3, with D possibly TRBD1 on 6 matching bases. Germline CDR1 MNHEY, CDR2 SVGAGI. The CDR3 has 15 residues. V gave up 6 bases and J gave up 2 bases, with 15 bases separating them. This CDR3 reads CASRVTGWVTDTQYF. CDR3 coding DNA: TGTGCCAGCAGAGTTACAGGGTGGGTCACAGATACGCAGTATTTT.

V usage is TRBV5-4 and J usage is TRBJ2-5; D call uncertain. V lost 1 base, J lost 5 bases, and 12 bases lay in between. The CDR3 covers 14 residues. Germline V gene sequence: CDR1 SGHNT, CDR2 YYREEE (reference sequence). The CDR3 DNA reads as TGTGCCAGCAGCTTGTCCCCAGGCTGGGAGACCCAGTACTTC. Amino acids: CASSLSPGWETQYF.

The rearrangement links TRBV5-5 to TRBJ2-7; 7 positions agree with TRBD1. V shed 4 bases, J shed 2 bases, and the junction held 3 bases outside the gene matches. The germline V gene encodes CDR1 SGHKS and CDR2 YYEKEE (reference sequence). CDR3 length: 13 residues. The CDR3 nucleotides read TGTGCCAGCAGCAAGCAGGGGGCCTACGAGCAGTACGTC. Translated, it gives CASSKQGAYEQYV.

This clone was observed once. The V and J genes are TRBV7-2 and TRBJ1-4, with 7 bases that match TRBD1. Germline-derived CDR1 and CDR2 are SGHTA and FQGNSA. The ends lost 5 bases at V and 8 bases at J; junction bases unmatched: 14. This CDR3 has 16 residues. CDR3 in amino acids: CASSPLGEGAREKLFF. Written as DNA, the CDR3 is TGTGCCAGCAGCCCTCTAGGTGAGGGGGCAAGGGAAAAACTGTTTTTT.

This clone was detected once. The CDR3 DNA reads TGTGCCAGCAGTGAGAGGGGACTAGCGGGGGGGAACTACGAGCAGTACGTC. The encoded protein is CASSERGLAGGNYEQYV. The genes are TRBV2 and TRBJ2-7; the match to TRBD2 covers 16 bases. The germline V gene encodes CDR1 SNHLY and CDR2 FYNNEI. J gave up 3 bases and V 3 bases, and 5 bases lay outside the gene matches. CDR3 length: 17 residues.

This chain links TRBV19 with TRBJ2-2; weak D call: TRBD1 (5 bases). The CDR3 length is 14 residues. Germline V gene data show CDR1 as LNHDA and CDR2 as SQIVND (reference sequence). The V and J ends lost 3 bases and 1 base respectively, with 6 bases between them. CDR3 protein: CASSITGNTGELFF. The CDR3 coding sequence is TGTGCCAGTAGTATCACAGGGAACACCGGGGAGCTGTTTTTT. Full variable domain (remainder filled in from reference TRBV19 and TRBJ2-2): DGGITQSPKYLFRKEGQNVTLSCEQNLNHDAMYWYRQDPGQGLRLIYYSQIVNDFQKGDIAEGYSVSREKKESFPLTVTSAQKNPTAFYLCASSITGNTGELFFGEGSRLTVL.

The CDR3 spells CASSLGQRYEQYF. For the CDR3, the DNA is TGTGCCAGCAGCTTAGGACAGAGATACGAGCAGTACTTC. The V call is TRBV5-6, the J call TRBJ2-7, with D possibly TRBD1 on 6 matching bases. Trimming took off 2 bases at V and 4 bases at J, with 10 bases between the two ends. Germline V CDR1 and CDR2: SGHDT, YYEEEE. This CDR3 spans 13 amino acids.

As concerns this clone: This sample includes further DNA sequences coding for the same CDR3. The chain combines TRBV29-1 with TRBJ1-2; the D is unclear. The V end was cut by 3 bases, the J end by 2 bases, with 7 bases between. The germline gives CDR1 SQVTM, CDR2 ANQGSEA. This CDR3 has 12 residues. In DNA form, the CDR3 reads TGCAGCGTTGAGGGCAGGAACTATGGCTACACCTTC. Its translation: CSVEGRNYGYTF.

The V call is TRBV29-1, the J call TRBJ2-3; the D is unclear. Trimming took 4 bases from V and 1 from J, leaving 6 bases between them. The CDR3 is 12 amino acids. The V gene's germline CDR1 is SQVTM and CDR2 ANQGSEA. The CDR3 region is CSVARGTDTQYF. CDR3 nucleotides: TGCAGCGTTGCTCGTGGCACAGATACGCAGTATTTT.

Written as DNA, the CDR3 is TGTGCCCTGACCAGGACAGATAATAGCAATCAGCCCCAGCATTTT. This codes for CALTRTDNSNQPQHF. V is TRBV30 and J is TRBJ1-5; possibly TRBD1 for D (6 bases). The CDR3 has 15 amino acids. V was shortened by 8 bases and J by 0 bases, with 17 bases between the two germline ends. The germline V gene encodes CDR1 GTSNPN and CDR2 SVGIG (reference sequence). Together with reference TRBV30 and TRBJ1-5, the CDR3 gives the full variable domain: SQTIHQWPATLVQPVGSPLSLECTVEGTSNPNLYWYRQAAGRGLQLLFYSVGIGQISSEVPQNLSASRPQDRQFILSSKKLLLSDSGFYLCALTRTDNSNQPQHFGDGTRLSIL.

The rearrangement links TRBV9 to TRBJ2-3; the D gene is possibly TRBD2 (7 bases). This CDR3 spans 15 amino acids. V was trimmed by 5 bases and J by 0 bases, leaving 13 bases between them. From germline, CDR1 is SGDLS and CDR2 YYNGEE. The CDR3 is CASSEGGASTDTQYF. The CDR3 DNA sequence: TGTGCCAGCAGTGAAGGGGGGGCAAGCACAGATACGCAGTATTTT.

The chain combines TRBV6-1 with TRBJ2-7; possibly TRBD2 for D (5 bases). The CDR3 is made up of 14 amino acids. Germline CDR1 and CDR2: MNHNS and SASEGT. V dropped 2 bases and J dropped 4 bases, with 12 bases sitting between them. The CDR3 DNA reads TGTGCCAGCAGTGAACATCCGGGGTCGTACGAGCAGTACGTC. Encoded protein: CASSEHPGSYEQYV.

The gene calls are TRBV7-2 and TRBJ2-5; D might be TRBD1 (5 bases). Trimming took 5 bases from V and 5 from J, leaving 12 bases between them. The germline gives CDR1 SGHTA, CDR2 FQGNSA. The CDR3 is made up of 13 amino acids. The CDR3 spells CASSQGLRETQYF. In nucleotides, the CDR3 is TGTGCCAGCAGCCAGGGCCTCAGGGAGACCCAGTACTTC.

This clone was seen once. The V and J genes are TRBV18 and TRBJ1-4; unclear D gene. The germline V gene encodes CDR1 KGHSH and CDR2 LQKENI. The CDR3 runs to 13 residues. The V end was cut by 3 bases, the J end by 8 bases, with 10 bases between. In nucleotides, the CDR3 is TGTGCCAGCTCACCCCGGGAACCCGAAAAACTGTTTTTT. This encodes CASSPREPEKLFF.

The CDR3 region has the DNA TGTGCCAGCAGCGTAGGCGGCCCCCCGCCAGATACGCAGTATTTT. Protein product: CASSVGGPPPDTQYF. This sequence joins TRBV9 and TRBJ2-3, with no clear D. Trimming stripped 0 bases from V and 4 bases from J, with 12 bases between. In germline, CDR1 is SGDLS, CDR2 YYNGEE. The CDR3 is 15 residues long.

This clone was seen more than once but under ten times. The V gene is TRBV30, the J gene TRBJ1-5; TRBD1 aligns across 11 bases. CDR1 and CDR2 (germline): GTSNPN, SVGIG (reference sequence). The CDR3 has 15 amino acids. V was pared by 3 bases and J by 6 bases, with 7 bases of the junction left unmatched. The CDR3 DNA reads as TGTGCCTGGAGCCCGGGACAGGGGGAAGGTCAGCCCCAGCATTTT. Protein sequence: CAWSPGQGEGQPQHF. Combining the CDR3 with reference TRBV30 and TRBJ1-5 gives the whole variable domain SQTIHQWPATLVQPVGSPLSLECTVEGTSNPNLYWYRQAAGRGLQLLFYSVGIGQISSEVPQNLSASRPQDRQFILSSKKLLLSDSGFYLCAWSPGQGEGQPQHFGDGTRLSIL.

This clone was counted a few times. The rearrangement links TRBV30 to TRBJ1-4; D may be TRBD1 (5 bases). Germline CDR1 is GTSNPN and CDR2 is SVGIG (reference sequence). This CDR3 region has 15 residues. Trimming left V 0 bases short and J 7 bases short, with 15 bases between. The CDR3 DNA is TGTGCCTGGAGTGTAGCAGGGCAAATTTTTGAAAAACTGTTTTTT. Its translation is CAWSVAGQIFEKLFF.